The clone carrying this TCR beta chain has more than one count but fewer than ten. A sample-barcoded 5' primer and a J-beta primer mix were used in a second PCR of about 6 to 12 cycles. TCRdb reprocessed the 5' RACE reads with MiXCR, giving one entry per CDR3 protein. Of 1.5 million to 1.8 million distinct CDR3 sequences in the sample, roughly 43% were seen once. These data come from a study of blood T cells in healthy people across ages. V lost 11 bases, J lost 11 bases, and 16 bases stayed unmatched. Germline V gives CDR1 MDHEN, CDR2 SYDVKM. CDR3 length: 13 amino acids. Donors gave about 9.3 milliliters of peripheral blood apiece.

The clonotype comes from a woman aged 18-35 years in good health. V usage is TRBV28 and J usage is TRBJ2-5; 8 bases are a match to TRBD1. The sample comprised blood. CDR3 loop: CAWGTGSLREQYF. CDR3 nucleotides: TGTGCCTGGGGGACAGGATCCTTAAGGGAGCAGTACTTC.